This T cell receptor beta chain stems from a study of CD8 T cells in ankylosing spondylitis. This clonotype was counted ten times or more. TCRdb reprocessed the 5' RACE reads via MiXCR and lists one record per CDR3 protein. The sample includes tens of thousands of distinct CDR3 sequences, 5.3% of them seen just once. Unmatched junction bases numbered 10, after V lost 7 bases and J lost 5 bases. The CDR3 is made up of 15 amino acids. The receptor's source is a male donor with ankylosing spondylitis or in good health (not recorded which). The chain recombines TRBV12-3 or TRBV12-4 with TRBJ2-3; 9 bases are a match to TRBD1. Sample: blood, either unsorted or a sorted T cell fraction (not recorded which). CDR3 nucleotides: TGTGCCAGCATTCTTGACCGGACAGGGGTAGATACGCAGTATTTT. Its translation is CASILDRTGVDTQYF.